This T cell receptor (beta chain) was identified in a study of blood T cells in healthy people across ages. On this clonotype: Its specificity is not known.

This CDR3 is built from 17 residues. CDR1 MNHNS and CDR2 SASEGT come from the germline V gene. Trimming shortened V by 5 bases and J by 1 base, and 21 bases separated the two germline ends. General study results and limits: Without sorted subsets, naive and antigen-experienced compartments could not be conclusively compared.

Sample-barcoded 5' priming and a J-beta primer mix drove a second PCR of roughly 6 to 12 cycles. MiXCR was run by TCRdb on the 5' RACE reads, yielding one entry per CDR3 protein. The sample holds 1.8 million or so distinct CDR3 sequences; about 39% are singletons and the top ten take more than 20%. Donor samples were obtained from healthy Caucasian individuals from Russia, aged 6 to 90. The rearrangement uses TRBV6-1 and TRBJ2-7; possible D gene TRBD2, 5 bases. Sequenced sample: blood. The source is a human donor in good health. DNA of the CDR3: TGTGCCAGCAGTCAGATTCGCACTAGGTTTACATCCTACGAGCAGTACTTC. Its protein is CASSQIRTRFTSYEQYF.